The rows below give T cell receptor beta chains drawn from one sample of a study of blood T cell repertoires in COVID-19. Generated by immunoSEQ multiplex PCR, the TCRdb table keeps only in-frame clones and is missing some. The profile covers under 350,000 clones, with 65% to 90% appearing a single time and roughly 4% taken by the ten largest. The sequencing input was PBMCs or T cells enriched from blood (not recorded which). The receptors shown here come from a middle-aged woman with acute COVID-19. The conserved cysteine and the conserved F or W are not part of the CDR3 here. A D gene is named only where the DNA matches it firmly. Where a row states a size, it is once, few, many or the class of an expanded clone; other rows omit it.

>.|.|TRBV11-3
ASSFETGYEQY
>TRBD1|.|TRBV6-5
ASSWTGGSGYT
>TRBD1|.|TRBV19
ASRNRTGGFSPLH
>TRBD2|.|TRBV5-4
ASSQGLAGVEQY
>.|.|TRBV28
ASSALRDGGYQPQH
>.|.|TRBV18
ASSPPGKPGNTIY
>TRBD1|few|TRBV6-5
ASSYWGQGDGYT
>.|.|TRBV2
ASSEGAVYNEQF
>TRBD1|.|TRBV19
ASSIRGQGGQPQH
>.|.|TRBV6-5
ASSYGAGLGEKLF
>.|.|TRBV18
ASSRQFSGSYNEQF
>TRBD2|once|TRBV11-2
ASSTQRLAGTDTQY
>.|.|TRBV6-2/TRBV6-3
ASSAGLIPLH
>.|.|TRBV4-3
ASSRQVRGEKLF
>TRBD2|.|TRBV13
ASSSGLAGGNEQF
>TRBD1|.|TRBV7-2
ASSSRQGLNSPLH
>.|.|TRBV28
ASSLMGFNPRGDYGYT
>.|.|TRBV2
ASSEGTGNQPQH
>TRBD1|.|TRBV27
ASSLYSRGRGVSGNTIY
>TRBD1|.|TRBV7-9
ASSLEGQNSNQPQH
>.|once|TRBV27
ASRPRGGYEQY
>TRBD1|.|TRBV6-1
ASSDNRGTQY
>.|.|TRBV15
ATSQEGSNEQF
>.|few|TRBV7-9
ASFPGREGREAF
>.|.|TRBV19
ASSMEYNEQF
>.|.|TRBV28
AGQSIITGELF
>.|.|TRBV18
ASSPRAGTQETQY
>.|.|TRBV3-1/TRBV3-2
ASSTGQLSGYT
>TRBD1|.|TRBV5-1
ASSLQTGGMNIQY
>.|.|TRBV11-2
ASSIRDKGNTIY
>.|.|TRBV29-1
SVERGQVQF
>TRBD1|once|TRBV28
ASSSSGTGVDGYT
>TRBD1|.|TRBV10-3
AIRTGTGSTGELF
>TRBD1|few|TRBV10-3
AISESAGGSLH
>.|.|TRBV19
ASSIVAGSLYEQY
>.|.|TRBV3-1/TRBV3-2
ASSQGRETNEKLF
>TRBD1|.|TRBV6-1
ASSDTGQGGRGYEQY
>.|.|TRBV24-1
ATSDPLTGTNGYT
>.|.|TRBV5-1
ASSLAYSDQETQY
>TRBD1|.|TRBV29-1
SVGQGATEAF
>.|.|TRBV27
ASSLRVTGANVLT
>TRBD1|.|TRBV3-1/TRBV3-2
ASSQPGTGLSNYGYT
>.|.|TRBV5-6
ASSLGGTDTGELF
>TRBD1|.|TRBV9
ASSPRGQGASGANVLT
>TRBD1|once|TRBV19
ASKYGTGDYEQY
>.|.|TRBV27
ASRPTGTSGNTIY
>.|.|TRBV7-9
ASSDPGTPNTEAF
>TRBD1|.|TRBV27
ASSLFGWGQGVGGNTIY